The 27 T cell receptor beta chains listed next were all sequenced from one sample in a study of OX40 agonist ivuxolimab in advanced cancers. To prepare the library, the immunoSEQ multiplex PCR assay was applied. TCRdb re-hosts the immuneACCESS table, in-frame sequences only. Its copies lack some clones; in the studies checked, an unresolved V gene accounts for under half of them, and the cause for the rest is not known. This sample gives 69,000 or so clones in total; 85% of them show up just once. Roughly 0.8% of the sample is in the top ten clones. Specimen: CD4+ or CD8+ T cells sorted from blood, collected in a trial of the OX40 agonist ivuxolimab. The receptors were sampled from an adult with an advanced solid tumor such as melanoma, head and neck, liver or kidney cancer.

The chain has TRBV6-6 and TRBJ2-1, with D perhaps assigned TRBD1 or TRBD2 (6 bases each). The V end lost 6 bases, the J end lost 9 bases, and 12 bases lay between the germline ends. The CDR3 runs to 12 residues. Germline assignment: CDR1 MNHNY and CDR2 SVGAGI (reference sequence). CDR3 in DNA: TGTGCCAGCAGGGCGGAGGGGGTTGAGCAGTTCTTC. Residues: CASRAEGVEQFF.

The V and J genes are TRBV30 and TRBJ1-2; 11 bases are shared with TRBD1. Germline V lookup: CDR1 GTSNPN, CDR2 SVGIG (reference sequence). The V segment lost 4 bases and the J segment 0 bases; nucleotides outside the gene matches: 4. This CDR3 is built from 15 residues. The CDR3 region is CAWTGQGVANYGYTF. Here the CDR3 DNA reads TGTGCCTGGACGGGACAGGGGGTCGCTAACTATGGCTACACCTTC.

The chain combines TRBV5-1 with TRBJ2-5, with D tentatively TRBD1 or TRBD2 (6 bases each). The V end lost 5 bases, the J end lost 2 bases, and 16 bases lay between the germline ends. The CDR3 has 15 amino acids. CDR1 and CDR2 (germline): SGHRS, YFSETQ. CDR3 in DNA: TGCGCCAGCAGTCCGGGGGCACTAGCACAAGAGACCCAGTACTTC. This encodes CASSPGALAQETQYF.

The genes are TRBV5-1 and TRBJ1-4, with TRBD1 identical over 7 bases. Germline CDR1 and CDR2: SGHRS and YFSETQ. V was pared by 0 bases and J by 3 bases, with 5 bases of the junction left unmatched. This CDR3 has 16 residues. CDR3 protein: CASSLGQGLANEKLFF. CDR3 bases: TGCGCCAGCAGCTTGGGACAGGGTTTAGCTAATGAAAAACTGTTTTTT.

The chain joins TRBV18 to TRBJ1-5, with D uncertain. Trimming stripped 3 bases from V and 4 bases from J, with 7 bases between. This CDR3 has 13 residues. Germline CDR1 and CDR2: KGHSH and LQKENI. The CDR3 DNA reads as TGTGCCAGCTCACCGAGCAGGAATCAGCCCCAGCATTTT. It is translated as CASSPSRNQPQHF.

The genes are TRBV5-1 and TRBJ2-5; 8 bases align to TRBD1. J gave up 5 bases and V 0 bases, and 6 bases lay outside the gene matches. Germline CDR1 reads SGHRS; CDR2 reads YFSETQ. The CDR3 is made up of 15 amino acids. CDR3 nucleotide sequence: TGCGCCAGCAGCTTGGTCGACAGGGGATCGGAGACCCAGTACTTC. Its protein product is CASSLVDRGSETQYF.

The chain has TRBV2 and TRBJ1-2; no definite D call. Germline lookup yields CDR1 SNHLY and CDR2 FYNNEI. Deletions cut 6 bases from V and 4 bases from J, with 15 bases between. The CDR3 loop spans 14 amino acids. CDR3 sequence: CASSLTMPSYGYTF. In DNA, the CDR3 is TGTGCCAGCAGCCTGACGATGCCCTCCTATGGCTACACCTTC.

The gene calls are TRBV10-3 and TRBJ1-5, with D unclear. The V end was cut by 0 bases, the J end by 0 bases, with 9 bases between. In germline, CDR1 is ENHRY, CDR2 SYGVKD. CDR3 length: 16 amino acids. The CDR3 sequence: CAISESFGDSNQPQHF. The CDR3 region has the DNA TGTGCCATCAGTGAGTCGTTCGGGGATAGCAATCAGCCCCAGCATTTT.

The chain has TRBV7-9 and TRBJ2-3; unclear D gene. V gave up 5 bases and J gave up 5 bases, with 17 bases separating them. There are 15 residues in the CDR3. Germline CDR1 reads SEHNR; CDR2 reads FQNEAQ (reference sequence). CDR3 sequence reads: CASSLSDLLGDTQYF. CDR3 DNA: TGTGCCAGCAGCCTGTCGGACCTTCTCGGAGATACGCAGTATTTT.

The gene calls are TRBV5-1 and TRBJ2-3; a possible D gene is TRBD2 (6 bases). CDR1 and CDR2 (germline): SGHRS, YFSETQ. V lost 4 bases and J lost 0, with 15 bases in between. The CDR3 runs 16 residues. The CDR3 region has the DNA TGCGCCAGCAGCGGGGGACTCCAGAGCAGCACAGATACGCAGTATTTT. It translates to CASSGGLQSSTDTQYF.

The V gene is TRBV7-2, the J gene TRBJ1-5, with a weak D call TRBD1 (5 bases). Trimming left V 5 bases short and J 6 bases short, with 20 bases between. CDR1 is SGHTA and CDR2 is FQGNSA in the germline V gene. The CDR3 totals 16 residues. For the CDR3, the DNA is TGTGCCAGCAGCCCAGGGTCGGGGCCCACCGGTCAGCCCCAGCATTTT. It translates to CASSPGSGPTGQPQHF. The whole variable domain, filled in from reference TRBV7-2 and TRBJ1-5, reads GAGVSQSPSNKVTEKGKDVELRCDPISGHTALYWYRQSLGQGLEFLIYFQGNSAPDKSGLPSDRFSAERTGGSVSTLTIQRTQQEDSAVYLCASSPGSGPTGQPQHFGDGTRLSIL.

This chain links TRBV9 with TRBJ2-3, with 9 bases lining up with TRBD2. Losses at the gene ends were 0 bases for V and 4 bases for J; bases not matched to a gene: 3. This CDR3 has 15 residues. Germline CDR1 reads SGDLS; CDR2 reads YYNGEE. This CDR3 reads CASSVAAGGPDTQYF. Here the CDR3 DNA reads TGTGCCAGCAGCGTAGCGGCGGGAGGGCCAGATACGCAGTATTTT.

This clone was observed a handful of times. The V call is TRBV6-5, the J call TRBJ2-7, with 8 positions matching TRBD1. Germline V gene data show CDR1 as MNHEY and CDR2 as SVGAGI. This CDR3 spans 15 amino acids. Trimming cost V 2 bases and J 6 bases; bases outside gene matches: 9. CDR3 DNA sequence: TGTGCCAGCAGTTACGGGTCGAGAACAGGGGGCGAGCAGTACTTC. Residues: CASSYGSRTGGEQYF.

The chain is built from TRBV6-1 and TRBJ1-5, with D possibly TRBD1 on 6 matching bases. The CDR3 is 13 amino acids. V dropped 5 bases and J dropped 6 bases, with 11 bases sitting between them. CDR1 and CDR2 (germline): MNHNS, SASEGT. The CDR3 coding sequence is TGTGCCAGCAGTAGGGGGGGGTCTCAGCCCCAGCATTTT. Its protein is CASSRGGSQPQHF.

The genes are TRBV30 and TRBJ1-1; 9 bases align to TRBD1. The CDR3 runs 13 residues. Unmatched junction bases numbered 5, after V lost 5 bases and J lost 4 bases. Germline-derived CDR1 and CDR2 are GTSNPN and SVGIG (reference sequence). The CDR3 is CAWVQGAATEAFF. CDR3 coding DNA: TGTGCCTGGGTACAGGGGGCGGCCACTGAAGCTTTCTTT.

This chain uses TRBV28 with TRBJ2-7, with D perhaps matching TRBD2 (5 bases). The CDR3 runs 15 residues. Germline CDR1 reads MDHEN; CDR2 reads SYDVKM. Trimming pared 6 bases from V and 3 bases from J, leaving 18 bases between. CDR3 sequence (DNA): TGTGCCAGCAGCCGCCCCACTAGTATCTTCTACGAGCAGTACTTC. Translated: CASSRPTSIFYEQYF.

Worth noting for this clone: At one end the junction does not follow the germline gene, possibly because of a read error. This chain links TRBV5-6 with TRBJ1-2; 10 bases align to TRBD1. Looked up from germline, CDR1 is SGHDT and CDR2 is YYEEEE. The CDR3 is made up of 12 amino acids. The CDR3 region has the DNA TGTGCCAGCAGCCTGGACGGGACAGGGGACGCCTTC. Its translation: CASSLDGTGDAF.

The sample holds a few counts of this clone. V gene TRBV7-8 combines with J gene TRBJ1-1; 8 positions agree with TRBD1. Trimming took 5 bases from V and 0 from J; bases not matched to a gene: 8. Germline loops: CDR1 SGHVS, CDR2 FQNEAQ. The CDR3 is made up of 16 amino acids. Here the CDR3 reads CASSPRWGQVNTEAFF. CDR3 sequence (DNA): TGTGCCAGCAGCCCGAGATGGGGACAGGTGAACACTGAAGCTTTCTTT. Variable domain in full (rest from reference TRBV7-8 and TRBJ1-1): GAGVSQSPRYKVAKRGQDVALRCDPISGHVSLFWYQQALGQGPEFLTYFQNEAQLDKSGLPSDRFFAERPEGSVSTLKIQRTQQEDSAVYLCASSPRWGQVNTEAFFGQGTRLTVV.

The rearrangement uses TRBV5-4 and TRBJ1-1, with D possibly matching TRBD1 (5 bases). With 3 bases removed from V and 0 bases from J, the gap between germline ends came to 18 bases. This CDR3 spans 17 amino acids. Germline loops: CDR1 SGHNT, CDR2 YYREEE (reference sequence). CDR3 bases: TGTGCCAGCAGCTCCTGGGGCCAACGAGGGATGAACACTGAAGCTTTCTTT. It specifies CASSSWGQRGMNTEAFF.

J is TRBJ2-7 and V is TRBV12-5; 10 bases map to TRBD1. Germline loops: CDR1 LGHNT, CDR2 FRNRAP. The trim removed 5 bases at V and 3 bases at J, leaving 4 bases unmatched. This CDR3 region has 14 residues. The CDR3: CASGPRTGGYEQYF. The CDR3 nucleotides are TGTGCTAGTGGTCCCAGGACAGGGGGCTACGAGCAGTACTTC.

This chain connects TRBV7-8 to TRBJ2-7, with 13 bases lining up with TRBD2. The CDR3 spans 15 residues. Germline V gene sequence: CDR1 SGHVS, CDR2 FQNEAQ. Unmatched junction bases numbered 2, after V lost 4 bases and J lost 2 bases. CDR3 residues: CASSWGTSGAYEQYF. In nucleotides, the CDR3 is TGTGCCAGCAGCTGGGGGACTAGCGGGGCCTACGAGCAGTACTTC.

The chain employs TRBV2 and TRBJ2-7, with D possibly matching TRBD2 (6 bases). The CDR3 is 12 amino acids. Germline assignment: CDR1 SNHLY and CDR2 FYNNEI. V was trimmed by 6 bases and J by 0 bases, leaving 6 bases between them. CDR3 in amino acids: CASRRDSYEQYF. CDR3 DNA sequence: TGTGCCAGCAGGCGGGACTCCTACGAGCAGTACTTC. Together with reference TRBV2 and TRBJ2-7, the CDR3 gives the full variable domain: EPEVTQTPSHQVTQMGQEVILRCVPISNHLYFYWYRQILGQKVEFLVSFYNNEISEKSEIFDDQFSVERPDGSNFTLKIRSTKLEDSAMYFCASRRDSYEQYFGPGTRLTVT.

This clone was recorded a few times. The chain is built from TRBV29-1 and TRBJ1-1, with 9 bases fitting TRBD1. J lost 4 bases, V lost 6 bases, and 15 bases had no gene match. Germline V gene sequence: CDR1 SQVTM, CDR2 ANQGSEA. This CDR3 contains 16 residues. The CDR3 DNA reads as TGCAGCGTCTCTAATACCGGGACAGGGTTGAGCACTGAAGCTTTCTTT. Translated, it gives CSVSNTGTGLSTEAFF.

The chain joins TRBV18 to TRBJ1-5; 8 bases map to TRBD1. Trimming removed 0 bases from V and 4 bases from J; junction bases left unmatched: 2. Germline V gene data show CDR1 as KGHSH and CDR2 as LQKENI. CDR3 size: 15 residues. As DNA, the CDR3 is TGTGCCAGCTCACCACCGAGGACAGGGAATCAGCCCCAGCATTTT. Residues: CASSPPRTGNQPQHF.

This rearrangement joins TRBV7-8 to TRBJ2-1; possibly TRBD2 for D (5 bases). The germline CDR1 and CDR2 sequences are SGHVS and FQNEAQ. Deletions cut 8 bases from V and 9 bases from J, with 14 bases between. This CDR3 region has 12 residues. In DNA form, the CDR3 reads TGTGCCAGCGGAGAACTAGTAGCTGAGCAGTTCTTC. Amino acids: CASGELVAEQFF.

This clone was observed once. The chain combines TRBV7-2 with TRBJ2-7; tentatively, D is TRBD1 (6 bases). Between the trimmed V and J ends, which lost 1 base and 0 bases, there was a span of 7 bases. Per germline, CDR1 SGHTA and CDR2 FQGNSA. CDR3 length equals 14 residues. In DNA form, the CDR3 reads TGTGCCAGCAGCTTAGGGACAGCCTCCTACGAGCAGTACTTC. Translating it yields CASSLGTASYEQYF.

The rearrangement uses TRBV11-2 and TRBJ2-5, with D possibly TRBD1 on 5 matching bases. CDR1 and CDR2 from the germline V gene are SGHAT and FQNNGV. The V end was cut by 5 bases, the J end by 2 bases, with 12 bases between. The CDR3 is 14 residues long. The CDR3 is CASSVGRDQETQYF. The CDR3 nucleotides read TGTGCCAGCAGCGTGGGCAGGGATCAAGAGACCCAGTACTTC.